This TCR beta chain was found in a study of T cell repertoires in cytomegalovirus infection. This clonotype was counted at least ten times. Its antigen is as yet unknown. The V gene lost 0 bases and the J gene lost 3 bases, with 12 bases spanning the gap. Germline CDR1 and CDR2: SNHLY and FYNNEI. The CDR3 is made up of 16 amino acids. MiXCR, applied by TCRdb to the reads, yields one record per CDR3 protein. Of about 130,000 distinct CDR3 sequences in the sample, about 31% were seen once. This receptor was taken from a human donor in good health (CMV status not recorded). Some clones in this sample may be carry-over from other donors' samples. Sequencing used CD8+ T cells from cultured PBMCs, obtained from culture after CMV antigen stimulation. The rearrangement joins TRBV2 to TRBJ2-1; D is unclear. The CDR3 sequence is CASSEAGRSFYNEQFF. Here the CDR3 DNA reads TGTGCCAGCAGTGAAGCCGGGCGTTCCTTCTACAATGAGCAGTTCTTC.